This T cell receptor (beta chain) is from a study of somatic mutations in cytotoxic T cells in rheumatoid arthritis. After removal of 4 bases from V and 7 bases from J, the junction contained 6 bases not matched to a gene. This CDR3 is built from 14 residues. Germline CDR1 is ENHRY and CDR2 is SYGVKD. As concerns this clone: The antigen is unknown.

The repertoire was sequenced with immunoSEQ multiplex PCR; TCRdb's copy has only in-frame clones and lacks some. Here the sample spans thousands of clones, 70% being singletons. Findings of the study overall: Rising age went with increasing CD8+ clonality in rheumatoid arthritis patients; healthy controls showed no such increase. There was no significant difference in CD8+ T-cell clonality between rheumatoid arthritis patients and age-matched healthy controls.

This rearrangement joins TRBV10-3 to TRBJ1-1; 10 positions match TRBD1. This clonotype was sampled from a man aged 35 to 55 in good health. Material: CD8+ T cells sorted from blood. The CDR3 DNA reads TGTGCCATCAGTGGGGACAGGGGCTTAGGTGAAGCTTTCTTT. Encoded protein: CAISGDRGLGEAFF.